A selection of T cell receptor beta chains follows, all from one sample in a study of blood T cell repertoires in COVID-19. The data were produced by immunoSEQ multiplex PCR, yet TCRdb's version contains in-frame clones alone and is incomplete. The sample has approximately 150,000 clones; around 85% are singletons. The sample consisted of PBMCs or T cells enriched from blood (not recorded which). The source is a woman aged 40 to 55 who had recovered from COVID-19. Both conserved end residues are part of each CDR3. The order of the fields is J gene, D gene, clone size, V gene, CDR3 DNA, CDR3 protein. The D gene is left open where the match is weak. Clone sizes are given selectively: once, few, many, or a class where the clone is expanded.

TRBJ1-2 | TRBD1 | - | TRBV19 | TGTGCCAGTAATACCGACAGGGGAGAGAATGGCTACACCTTC | CASNTDRGENGYTF
TRBJ2-3 | - | - | TRBV27 | TGTGCCAGCAGTTTATCTCCCTACCTTAGCAGAACTAGCACAGATACGCAGTATTTT | CASSLSPYLSRTSTDTQYF
TRBJ2-3 | - | - | TRBV14 | TGTGCCAGCAGACGATCTACTAGCACAGATACGCAGTATTTT | CASRRSTSTDTQYF
TRBJ2-6 | TRBD2 | once | TRBV7-9 | TGTGCCAGCACCACGACGGGGGGGGCTGGGGCCAACGTCCTGACTTTC | CASTTTGGAGANVLTF
TRBJ1-2 | TRBD1 | - | TRBV12-5 | TGTGCTAGTGGTTCGACTGCCGGGACAGGGGGCAAGTATGGCTACACCTTC | CASGSTAGTGGKYGYTF
TRBJ2-1 | TRBD2 | - | TRBV6-1 | TGTGCCAGCAGTGAAGCCCGGACTAGCGGGAACTCCTACAATGAGCAGTTCTTC | CASSEARTSGNSYNEQFF
TRBJ1-1 | - | - | TRBV19 | TGTGCCAGTAACAATCAGGGGCGGAACACTGAAGCTTTCTTT | CASNNQGRNTEAFF
TRBJ2-3 | TRBD2 | - | TRBV11-2 | TGTGCCAGCAGCTTAGGGACTAGCGGGGGGTTCACAGATACGCAGTATTTT | CASSLGTSGGFTDTQYF
TRBJ1-6 | TRBD1 | once | TRBV19 | TGTGCCAGTAGTCCACAGGGGGCAAGTAAGAATTCACCCCTCCACTTT | CASSPQGASKNSPLHF
TRBJ2-5 | - | - | TRBV2 | TGTGCCAGCAGGCGGTGGCCAGCCCGAGAGCGAGCTGAGACCCAGTACTTC | CASRRWPARERAETQYF
TRBJ1-1 | TRBD1 | once | TRBV5-1 | TGCGCCAGCACCCAGGGGGCGGGGAACACTGAAGCTTTCTTT | CASTQGAGNTEAFF
TRBJ2-1 | - | - | TRBV7-9 | TGTGCCAGCATTCTGATCAGGGGAAATGAGCAGTTCTTC | CASILIRGNEQFF
TRBJ2-7 | - | - | TRBV2 | TGTGCCAGCAGTTCGGGAGATCCCATGGGATCCTACGAGCAGTACTTC | CASSSGDPMGSYEQYF
TRBJ2-5 | TRBD2 | - | TRBV2 | TGTGCCAGCAGGGTAGCGGGGGGCCCGTTGGAGACCCAGTACTTC | CASRVAGGPLETQYF
TRBJ2-3 | - | - | TRBV7-9 | TGTGCCAGCAGCTCTAGGGGGGGACTGCCCACAGATACGCAGTATTTT | CASSSRGGLPTDTQYF
TRBJ2-1 | TRBD2 | - | TRBV7-8 | TGTGCCAGCAGCCGGGGGGGGACTAACTACAATGAGCAGTTCTTC | CASSRGGTNYNEQFF
TRBJ2-5 | TRBD1 | - | TRBV5-6 | TGTGCCAGCAGCCGCACAGGGGGGGAGACCCAGTACTTC | CASSRTGGETQYF
TRBJ1-5 | - | - | TRBV5-1 | TGCGCCAGCAGCTGGACGGGGAATCAGCCCCAGCATTTT | CASSWTGNQPQHF
TRBJ2-3 | - | - | TRBV3-1/TRBV3-2 | TGTGCCAGCAGCCAACCTGATCGGGGTTCGCAGTATTTT | CASSQPDRGSQYF
TRBJ1-6 | TRBD1 | - | TRBV10-2 | TGCGCCAGCAGTGAGGACAGGGGGCGATTATCACCCCTCCACTTT | CASSEDRGRLSPLHF
TRBJ1-1 | - | - | TRBV29-1 | TGCAGCGCTGTGCGGGGGATGGACACTGAAGCTTTCTTT | CSAVRGMDTEAFF
TRBJ2-2 | - | - | TRBV11-2 | TGTGCCAGCAGCTTAGACCAGTCCGGGGAGCTGTTTTTT | CASSLDQSGELFF
TRBJ1-3 | TRBD1 | few | TRBV18 | TGTGCCAGCTCACCACAACCAGGGGGCTCTGGAAACACCATATATTTT | CASSPQPGGSGNTIYF
TRBJ2-1 | TRBD2 | - | TRBV5-1 | TGCGCCAGCAGATGGGCTAGCGGGAGCTCCTACAATGAGCAGTTCTTC | CASRWASGSSYNEQFF
TRBJ1-1 | TRBD1 | - | TRBV19 | TGTGCCAGTAGTATAGGGACAGGGGCGAACACTGAAGCTTTCTTT | CASSIGTGANTEAFF
TRBJ2-1 | - | - | TRBV25-1 | TGTGCCAGCAGCCTACCCGGGGCAGGGGCCAATGAGCAGTTCTTC | CASSLPGAGANEQFF
TRBJ1-1 | - | - | TRBV11-2 | TGTGCCAGCAGCCACGGACAGATTGAAGCTTTCTTT | CASSHGQIEAFF
TRBJ1-2 | TRBD1 | - | TRBV30 | TGTGCCTGGAGTCCCGGGACAGGGAACTATGGCTACACCTTC | CAWSPGTGNYGYTF
TRBJ1-1 | - | - | TRBV4-1 | TGCGCCAGCAGCCAGACGGGGAACACTGAAGCTTTCTTT | CASSQTGNTEAFF
TRBJ1-2 | - | - | TRBV7-9 | TGTGCCAGCATCCGGGTTCCTGGAGACTATGGCTACACCTTC | CASIRVPGDYGYTF
TRBJ1-1 | TRBD1 | - | TRBV15 | TGTGCCACCAGCAGAGAACGGGCAGGGGGAACTGAAGCTTTCTTT | CATSRERAGGTEAFF
TRBJ1-2 | TRBD1 | - | TRBV10-3 | TGTGCCATCAGATTAGGACAGGGGGCATGGGGGAACTATGGCTACACCTTC | CAIRLGQGAWGNYGYTF
TRBJ1-1 | TRBD1 | - | TRBV5-1 | TGCGCCAGCAGCATGTGGACAGGGGGTTATACTGAAGCTTTCTTT | CASSMWTGGYTEAFF
TRBJ1-4 | - | - | TRBV5-1 | TGCGCCAGTACAGGGAGCCACCCGGGAAGTGAAAAACTGTTTTTT | CASTGSHPGSEKLFF
TRBJ2-3 | - | once | TRBV6-5 | TGTGCCAGCAGTAACTTGGGGGCTGGGACAGATACGCAGTATTTT | CASSNLGAGTDTQYF
TRBJ1-2 | - | - | TRBV12-3/TRBV12-4 | TGTGCCAACGCCGACACCAACGGTGGCTACACCTTC | CANADTNGGYTF
TRBJ2-1 | - | - | TRBV21-1 | TGTGCCAGCAGCAACCGGCTAGGTTTGGAAGAAACAAAACTCAATGAGCAGTTCTTC | CASSNRLGLEETKLNEQFF
TRBJ2-3 | - | - | TRBV10-3 | TGTGCCATCAGTGAGAAGGGACTCCACACAGATACGCAGTATTTT | CAISEKGLHTDTQYF
TRBJ2-1 | TRBD1 | - | TRBV9 | TGTGCCAGCAGCGTAGGGGGGACAGGGGCACATGAGCAGTTCTTC | CASSVGGTGAHEQFF
TRBJ2-1 | - | many | TRBV19 | TGTGCCAGTAGTCGCCGACCCGGGGATGGGCAGTTCTTC | CASSRRPGDGQFF
TRBJ2-3 | TRBD1 | - | TRBV5-5 | TGTGCCAGCAGCCAGACAGGGAGCGTCACAGATACGCAGTATTTT | CASSQTGSVTDTQYF
TRBJ1-5 | - | - | TRBV5-1 | TGCGCCAGCAGCCCCGTGGGGGCAGGACAGCCCCAGCATTTT | CASSPVGAGQPQHF
TRBJ2-6 | - | - | TRBV9 | TGTGCCAGCACGAGCTCTGGGGCCAACGTCCTGACTTTC | CASTSSGANVLTF
TRBJ1-5 | - | - | TRBV4-1 | TGCGCCAGCAGCCAAGGTCAGGGTTATCAGCCCCAGCATTTT | CASSQGQGYQPQHF
TRBJ1-3 | - | few | TRBV5-1 | TGCGCCAGCAGCTCGGGACTAAGCTCTGGAAACACCATATATTTT | CASSSGLSSGNTIYF
TRBJ2-1 | - | - | TRBV11-3 | TGTGCCAGCAGCTTAGACTCTTATACCTACAATGAGCAGTTCTTC | CASSLDSYTYNEQFF
TRBJ1-4 | TRBD1 | - | TRBV9 | TGTGCCAGCAGCGAGGGAGACAGGGGGGGCGCAACTAATGAAAAACTGTTTTTT | CASSEGDRGGATNEKLFF
TRBJ2-7 | - | - | TRBV5-5 | TGTGCCAGCAGCCGGAGCGGGGACATCGGGGAGCAGTACTTC | CASSRSGDIGEQYF
TRBJ1-2 | TRBD1 | few | TRBV30 | TGTGCCTGGAGTGTACCAGGGACAGGGGGGCATGGCTACACCTTC | CAWSVPGTGGHGYTF
TRBJ1-1 | - | - | TRBV18 | TGTGCCAGCTCCCGCGGAGAGAACACTGAAGCTTTCTTT | CASSRGENTEAFF
TRBJ1-2 | - | - | TRBV6-5 | TGTGCCAGCAGTTACGACACGAACTATGGCTACACCTTC | CASSYDTNYGYTF
TRBJ1-5 | - | - | TRBV27 | TGTGCCAGCCGAGGGTGGGAGGGAAATCAGCCCCAGCATTTT | CASRGWEGNQPQHF
TRBJ1-4 | - | - | TRBV11-2 | TGTGCCAGCAGCTTAAAACCGGGACACTTAACGCTTTTT | CASSLKPGHLTLF
TRBJ1-5 | - | - | TRBV19 | TGTGCCAGTAGTGGGGGGGGTAAGCAGCCCCAGCATTTT | CASSGGGKQPQHF
TRBJ2-1 | - | - | TRBV30 | TGTGCCTGGAGTGTACAGGTTGGGGTGGGAAGTGATGAGCAGTTCTTC | CAWSVQVGVGSDEQFF
TRBJ2-1 | - | - | TRBV25-1 | TGTGCCAGCAGTGCCGGGGCGGGGACCTACAATGAGCAGTTCTTC | CASSAGAGTYNEQFF
TRBJ2-7 | - | - | TRBV7-9 | TGTGCCAGCAGCTTATCTATTGGCGGTACCGAGCAGTACTTC | CASSLSIGGTEQYF